The 32 T cell receptor beta chains listed next were all sequenced from one sample in a study of blood T cell repertoires in COVID-19. Sequencing used immunoSEQ multiplex PCR; TCRdb keeps in-frame clones, though not all of them. The data contain 140,000 to 150,000 clones, 87% of them singletons. Material: PBMCs or T cells enriched from blood (not recorded which). All receptors come from a woman in her thirties or forties who had been exposed to COVID-19.

The table lists this clone with a count of one. Written as DNA, the CDR3 is TGTGCCAGCAGCCCGGAGGGACTAGCGCAGTATTTT. As protein: CASSPEGLAQYF. The chain carries TRBV9 and TRBJ2-3; 8 bases are shared with TRBD2. The CDR3 has 12 residues. The junction had 5 bases not matched to a gene; V was cut back by 4 bases and J by 10 bases. The germline V gene encodes CDR1 SGDLS and CDR2 YYNGEE.

The J gene is TRBJ2-7, the V gene TRBV7-2; 11 nucleotides match TRBD2. The CDR3 has 15 residues. J gave up 3 bases and V 4 bases, and 5 bases lay outside the gene matches. Germline CDR1 is SGHTA and CDR2 is FQGNSA. CDR3 sequence reads: CASSSASGGYYEQYF. DNA for the CDR3: TGTGCCAGCAGCTCCGCTAGCGGGGGGTACTACGAGCAGTACTTC.

V gene TRBV4-1 combines with J gene TRBJ2-3, with TRBD2 as a possible D gene (6 bases). The CDR3 sequence is 16 residues long. Trimming took off 4 bases at V and 2 bases at J, with 16 bases between the two ends. Germline V gives CDR1 MGHRA, CDR2 YSYEKL. CDR3 amino acids: CASSPGDLGYTDTQYF. CDR3 DNA: TGCGCCAGCAGCCCGGGGGACTTGGGGTACACAGATACGCAGTATTTT.

The CDR3 DNA sequence: TGTGCCAGCAGTCGTCCACGGACAGAGAGGATTGGGGACAGGGGGCGAACCGGGGAGCTGTTTTTT. Amino acid sequence: CASSRPRTERIGDRGRTGELFF. J is TRBJ2-2 and V is TRBV6-6, with 12 nucleotides matching TRBD1. V dropped 5 bases and J dropped 5; count of bases not matched to a gene: 24. The CDR3 loop spans 22 amino acids. The germline CDR1 and CDR2 sequences are MNHNY and SVGAGI (reference sequence).

The genes are TRBV5-1 and TRBJ1-5; D gene ambiguous. The V gene's germline CDR1 is SGHRS and CDR2 YFSETQ. V lost 0 bases to trimming and J lost 7 bases, with 8 bases between them. The length of the CDR3 is 13 residues. Here the CDR3 reads CASSLVGEQPQHF. For the CDR3, the DNA is TGCGCCAGCAGCTTGGTTGGAGAGCAGCCCCAGCATTTT. Variable domain in full (rest from reference TRBV5-1 and TRBJ1-5): KAGVTQTPRYLIKTRGQQVTLSCSPISGHRSVSWYQQTPGQGLQFLFEYFSETQRNKGNFPGRFSGRQFSNSRSEMNVSTLELGDSALYLCASSLVGEQPQHFGDGTRLSIL.

This clone was detected once. The V gene is TRBV12-3 or TRBV12-4, the J gene TRBJ1-2; D is uncertain. CDR3 length: 10 residues. V lost 6 bases, J lost 5 bases, and 4 bases lay in between. The CDR3 DNA reads as TGTGCCAGCAGCCTGTATGGCTACACCTTC. Its protein product is CASSLYGYTF.

This clone was seen a handful of times. The chain recombines TRBV19 with TRBJ1-5, with a weak D call TRBD1 (6 bases). Germline V CDR1 and CDR2: LNHDA, SQIVND (reference sequence). The V end was cut by 3 bases, the J end by 6 bases, with 12 bases between. This CDR3 has 14 residues. CDR3 DNA sequence: TGTGCCAGTAGTATTCAGGGGAGGGCTCAGCCCCAGCATTTT. As protein: CASSIQGRAQPQHF.

The V gene is TRBV3-1 (or the pseudogene TRBV3-2), the J gene TRBJ1-5; 7 nucleotides match TRBD1. V lost 4 bases, J lost 3 bases, and 9 bases stayed unmatched. Germline CDR1 LGHDT, CDR2 YNNKEL (reference sequence). The CDR3 has 16 residues. CDR3 region: CASSPSWDSLNQPQHF. The CDR3 DNA reads as TGTGCCAGCAGCCCAAGTTGGGACAGCCTCAATCAGCCCCAGCATTTT.

The gene calls are TRBV25-1 and TRBJ1-1, with a tentative D call TRBD1 (6 bases). The CDR3 covers 12 residues. V was trimmed by 4 bases and J by 9 bases, leaving 12 bases between them. Per germline, CDR1 MGHDK and CDR2 SYGVNS. CDR3 in DNA: TGTGCCAGCAGTGTAGACAGGTCGAAAGCTTTCTTT. Residues: CASSVDRSKAFF.

The V and J genes are TRBV5-6 and TRBJ2-7; 9 bases fit TRBD1. After removal of 1 base from V and 3 bases from J, the junction contained 14 bases not matched to a gene. The length of the CDR3 is 18 residues. The germline V gene encodes CDR1 SGHDT and CDR2 YYEEEE. CDR3: CASSLWGQGLFSIYEQYF. CDR3 nucleotide sequence: TGTGCCAGCAGCTTGTGGGGACAGGGACTTTTTTCAATCTACGAGCAGTACTTC.

This clone has a single count. The J gene is TRBJ2-3, the V gene TRBV11-2; D remains unclear. Germline assignment: CDR1 SGHAT and CDR2 FQNNGV. This CDR3 spans 19 amino acids. V lost 5 bases, J lost 10 bases, and 34 bases lay in between. CDR3 DNA: TGTGCCAGCAGCGTCGCCCCCCCCAGACTCTCGACTCCCCTCATTGCGCAGTATTTT. Translating it yields CASSVAPPRLSTPLIAQYF. The full variable domain, with the rest looked up from reference TRBV11-2 and TRBJ2-3, is EAGVAQSPRYKIIEKRQSVAFWCNPISGHATLYWYQQILGQGPKLLIQFQNNGVVDDSQLPKDRFSAERLKGVDSTLKIQPAKLEDSAVYLCASSVAPPRLSTPLIAQYFGPGTRLTVL.

The chain is built from TRBV11-3 and TRBJ2-1; D call uncertain. The germline V gene encodes CDR1 SGHNT and CDR2 YENEEA. This CDR3 spans 13 amino acids. V dropped 0 bases and J dropped 6 bases, with 6 bases sitting between them. The chain's CDR3 is CASSLDGLNEQFF. The CDR3 nucleotides read TGTGCCAGCAGCTTAGACGGTCTCAATGAGCAGTTCTTC.

This rearrangement joins TRBV7-9 to TRBJ2-5, with 11 positions matching TRBD1. J lost 5 bases, V lost 5 bases, and 4 bases had no gene match. Germline V lookup: CDR1 SEHNR, CDR2 FQNEAQ (reference sequence). The CDR3 consists of 14 residues. The CDR3, as DNA: TGTGCCAGCAGCCCGGACAGGGGGCGGGAGACCCAGTACTTC. Protein product: CASSPDRGRETQYF.

Worth noting for this clone: The same CDR3 can be traced to other DNA sequences in this sample. The V and J genes are TRBV5-1 and TRBJ2-3, with 8 positions matching TRBD1. Germline values: CDR1 SGHRS, CDR2 YFSETQ. The junction had 5 bases not matched to a gene; V was cut back by 3 bases and J by 2 bases. The CDR3 covers 15 residues. This chain's CDR3 is CASSSGQGLTDTQYF. As DNA, the CDR3 is TGCGCCAGCAGCTCCGGACAGGGACTCACAGATACGCAGTATTTT.

V is TRBV5-1 and J is TRBJ1-1, with D maybe TRBD1 (5 bases). Germline CDR1 and CDR2: SGHRS and YFSETQ. This CDR3 region has 15 residues. Deletions cut 4 bases from V and 2 bases from J, with 15 bases between. The CDR3 is CASSRPVGGNTEAFF. The CDR3 DNA is TGCGCCAGCAGCCGTCCAGTGGGGGGAAACACTGAAGCTTTCTTT.

V usage is TRBV19 and J usage is TRBJ2-3; D gene ambiguous. The CDR3 is 15 residues long. Per the germline V gene, CDR1 is LNHDA and CDR2 is SQIVND (reference sequence). V was cut by 7 bases and J by 0 bases, with 14 bases left in between. CDR3 protein: CASTLGVTSTDTQYF. In DNA form, the CDR3 reads TGTGCCAGTACCCTCGGAGTTACGAGCACAGATACGCAGTATTTT.

This clone appeared a single time. The chain recombines TRBV11-2 with TRBJ2-2; 7 bases match TRBD1. CDR3 size: 14 residues. Losses at the gene ends were 3 bases for V and 4 bases for J; bases not matched to a gene: 2. The V gene's germline CDR1 is SGHAT and CDR2 FQNNGV. DNA of the CDR3: TGTGCCAGCAGCTTTTCAGGGGGCACCGGGGAGCTGTTTTTT. It codes for CASSFSGGTGELFF.

The chain carries TRBV5-1 and TRBJ2-5; D remains unclear. CDR3 length: 15 residues. Between the trimmed V and J ends, which lost 4 bases and 4 bases, there was a span of 17 bases. Germline assignment: CDR1 SGHRS and CDR2 YFSETQ. The CDR3 DNA reads as TGCGCCAGCAGCGTTGAGGCTGTCGGTGGAGAGACCCAGTACTTC. This translates into CASSVEAVGGETQYF. The full variable domain, its missing parts supplied by reference TRBV5-1 and TRBJ2-5, is KAGVTQTPRYLIKTRGQQVTLSCSPISGHRSVSWYQQTPGQGLQFLFEYFSETQRNKGNFPGRFSGRQFSNSRSEMNVSTLELGDSALYLCASSVEAVGGETQYFGPGTRLLVL.

The chain recombines TRBV29-1 with TRBJ2-5; 9 nucleotides align to TRBD2. This CDR3 is built from 16 residues. The germline V gene has CDR1 SQVTM and CDR2 ANQGSEA. The junction had 6 bases not matched to a gene; V was cut back by 0 bases and J by 1 base. The CDR3, as DNA: TGCAGCGTTGAAGATGGTAGCGGGGGAATCCAAGAGACCCAGTACTTC. This gives the protein CSVEDGSGGIQETQYF.

The chain employs TRBV6-5 and TRBJ2-2; 7 bases are shared with TRBD2. The CDR3 runs to 14 residues. From germline, CDR1 is MNHEY and CDR2 SVGAGI. Germline trimming cut 6 bases from V and 5 bases from J; bases unmatched to any gene: 6. CDR3 coding DNA: TGTGCCAGCAGACCGGGGGAGGGTACCGGGGAGCTGTTTTTT. Translated: CASRPGEGTGELFF.

The J gene is TRBJ1-1, the V gene TRBV6-5, with a tentative D call TRBD1 (6 bases). Germline CDR1 is MNHEY and CDR2 is SVGAGI. The V and J ends lost 6 bases and 6 bases respectively, with 14 bases between them. The CDR3 sequence is 13 residues long. The CDR3 sequence is CASRQQGGAEAFF. The DNA for the CDR3 is TGTGCCAGCAGACAACAGGGCGGTGCTGAAGCTTTCTTT.

The chain employs TRBV28 and TRBJ1-3, with D maybe TRBD1 (6 bases). The CDR3 is made up of 14 amino acids. V lost 4 bases, J lost 0 bases, and 7 bases lay in between. Germline V gene data show CDR1 as MDHEN and CDR2 as SYDVKM. DNA of the CDR3: TGTGCCAGCAGTTCACAGGGCTCTGGAAACACCATATATTTT. This translates into CASSSQGSGNTIYF.

The CDR3, as DNA: TGTGCCAGCAGTTACGGGGGGGGACTGAGGGAGCAGTACTTC. Translation gives CASSYGGGLREQYF. The chain combines TRBV6-2 or TRBV6-3 with TRBJ2-7, with TRBD2 matching 7 bases. Germline V lookup: CDR1 MNHEY, CDR2 SVGEGT. V lost 2 bases to trimming and J lost 7 bases; unmatched junction nucleotides: 8. The CDR3 loop spans 14 amino acids.

The chain is built from TRBV7-2 and TRBJ2-3; D is perhaps TRBD2 (6 bases). CDR1 and CDR2 (germline): SGHTA, FQGNSA. The CDR3 sequence is 17 residues long. The germline V and J ends were trimmed by 1 base and 1 base, with 15 bases remaining between them. The CDR3 DNA reads TGTGCCAGCAGCTTAGGCCGACTAGTAAAGCGCACAGATACGCAGTATTTT. Its protein is CASSLGRLVKRTDTQYF. The whole variable domain, filled in from reference TRBV7-2 and TRBJ2-3, reads GAGVSQSPSNKVTEKGKDVELRCDPISGHTALYWYRQSLGQGLEFLIYFQGNSAPDKSGLPSDRFSAERTGGSVSTLTIQRTQQEDSAVYLCASSLGRLVKRTDTQYFGPGTRLTVL.

DNA for the CDR3: TGTGCCAGCAGCTTAGCTGGTCGGGGTGGCTACACCTTC. It is translated as CASSLAGRGGYTF. The chain links TRBV11-2 to TRBJ1-2; D gene ambiguous. Germline lookup yields CDR1 SGHAT and CDR2 FQNNGV. This CDR3 has 13 residues. Trimming left V 1 base short and J 7 bases short, with 10 bases between.

The chain couples TRBV19 to TRBJ1-4, with D possibly matching TRBD1 (5 bases). V was pared by 5 bases and J by 8 bases, with 18 bases between. CDR3 length equals 15 residues. Germline CDR1 LNHDA, CDR2 SQIVND (reference sequence). DNA for the CDR3: TGTGCCAGTAGTTCGGGGGGGATCTTACGCGAAAAACTGTTTTTT. Amino acids: CASSSGGILREKLFF.

The chain links TRBV14 to TRBJ2-1; D might be TRBD2 (6 bases). The germline V and J ends were trimmed by 5 bases and 10 bases, with 18 bases remaining between them. This CDR3 is 14 amino acids long. CDR1 SGHDN and CDR2 FVKESK come from the germline V gene. Here the CDR3 reads CASSSRNNREEQFF. The DNA for the CDR3 is TGTGCCAGCAGCTCAAGAAATAATCGGGAGGAGCAGTTCTTC.

This chain connects TRBV6-1 to TRBJ1-3, with D unclear. V gave up 0 bases and J gave up 1 base, with 7 bases separating them. Germline V gives CDR1 MNHNS, CDR2 SASEGT. The CDR3 runs 15 residues. The CDR3 DNA follows: TGTGCCAGCAGTGAAGCGATCGGGTCTGGAAACACCATATATTTT. Protein sequence: CASSEAIGSGNTIYF.

The chain uses TRBV9 and TRBJ2-3; 8 bases match TRBD2. With V trimmed by 0 bases and J by 1 base, 1 base remained unmatched. Per germline, CDR1 SGDLS and CDR2 YYNGEE. The CDR3 has 15 amino acids. CDR3 residues: CASSVGSGGTDTQYF. CDR3 bases: TGTGCCAGCAGCGTAGGTAGCGGGGGCACAGATACGCAGTATTTT. Drawing the rest from reference TRBV9 and TRBJ2-3, the complete variable domain is DSGVTQTPKHLITATGQRVTLRCSPRSGDLSVYWYQQSLDQGLQFLIQYYNGEERAKGNILERFSAQQFPDLHSELNLSSLELGDSALYFCASSVGSGGTDTQYFGPGTRLTVL.

V gene TRBV10-3 combines with J gene TRBJ2-1; the D gene is possibly TRBD2 (6 bases). The V and J ends lost 4 bases and 10 bases respectively, with 14 bases between them. Germline-derived CDR1 and CDR2 are ENHRY and SYGVKD. This CDR3 contains 13 residues. CDR3 in DNA: TGTGCCATCAGTGGGAGGGGTGAGGAAGAGCAGTTCTTC. Translation: CAISGRGEEEQFF.

The rearrangement links TRBV28 to TRBJ2-2, with D maybe TRBD1 (6 bases). The V gene lost 3 bases and the J gene lost 1 base, with 12 bases spanning the gap. CDR1 and CDR2 from the germline V gene are MDHEN and SYDVKM. The CDR3 sequence is 16 residues long. Here the CDR3 reads CASSFMQGRNTGELFF. CDR3 nucleotide sequence: TGTGCCAGCAGTTTCATGCAGGGGCGGAACACCGGGGAGCTGTTTTTT.

J is TRBJ1-6 and V is TRBV5-4; D is perhaps TRBD1 (5 bases). CDR1 is SGHNT, CDR2 YYREEE, per germline (reference sequence). The CDR3 covers 14 residues. Trimming cost V 7 bases and J 8 bases, with 16 bases left between them. The CDR3 region is CASGAAWGDSPLHF. DNA of the CDR3: TGTGCCAGCGGCGCCGCTTGGGGGGATTCACCCCTCCACTTT.